This TCR beta chain was sequenced during a study of beta chain features in type 1 diabetes. Study summary: The patient and healthy donor groups were comparable for age, gender and cell yields. Study-wide results and caveats: Shortening that was moderate but significant affected the TCRB CDR3s of Type 1 diabetes patients in all four CD4+ subsets. The analysis here could not establish whether HLA type shapes TCRB rearrangement. Naive, central memory and Treg TCRB repertoires appeared more alike in patients than in healthy donors.

This clone was found a few times. Its cognate antigen is unknown. V lost 2 bases and J lost 1, with 13 bases in between. This CDR3 is 16 amino acids long. CDR1 and CDR2 from the germline V gene are MNHEY and SVGAGI. Since all of the isolated RNA was reverse transcribed, expressed TCRB transcripts were what got sequenced. TCRdb keeps only in-frame clones here, not all; method: immunoSEQ multiplex PCR. There are hundreds of thousands of clones in the sample; less than 20% occur only once, and about 0.093% lies in the top ten. The material sequenced was naive CD4+ T cells from blood. The V gene is TRBV6-5, the J gene TRBJ2-3; either TRBD1 or TRBD2 may supply D (5 bases each). The receptor was derived from a man between 18 and 29 years old in good health. The CDR3 loop reads CASSYQRGRGTDTQYF. The DNA for the CDR3 is TGTGCCAGCAGTTACCAACGGGGACGAGGCACAGATACGCAGTATTTT.